The 29 T cell receptor beta chains in this list originate from one sample, sequenced in a study of blood T cell repertoires in COVID-19. TCRdb keeps only in-frame clones here, not all; method: immunoSEQ multiplex PCR. The sample has roughly 70,000 clones, about 80% seen once. The sample was peripheral blood. Receptor source: a woman between 65 and 79 years old with acute or convalescent COVID-19.

This chain connects TRBV6-5 to TRBJ2-1; D unresolved. The CDR3 runs to 13 residues. Per the germline V gene, CDR1 is MNHEY and CDR2 is SVGAGI. V was pared by 0 bases and J by 7 bases, with 7 bases between. CDR3 region: CASSYSRDNEQFF. Written as DNA, the CDR3 is TGTGCCAGCAGTTACTCTAGAGATAATGAGCAGTTCTTC.

V gene TRBV5-8 combines with J gene TRBJ2-3, with 8 bases fitting TRBD2. V shed 3 bases and J 6 bases; nucleotides not matched to a gene: 6. The CDR3 is made up of 14 amino acids. Germline V gives CDR1 SGHTS, CDR2 YDEGEE. The DNA of the CDR3 is TGTGCCAGCAGCTCCGGGACTAGGTGGGATACGCAGTATTTT. This gives the protein CASSSGTRWDTQYF.

This clone came up a few times. This CDR3 is CASSRGTGNTEAFF. CDR3 DNA sequence: TGTGCCAGCAGCCGGGGGACAGGAAACACTGAAGCTTTCTTT. This chain links TRBV5-8 with TRBJ1-1; 8 nucleotides align to TRBD1. The germline gives CDR1 SGHTS, CDR2 YDEGEE. The CDR3 has 14 residues. V lost 4 bases, J lost 2 bases, and 4 bases stayed unmatched.

V and J are TRBV2 and TRBJ1-2; 11 bases agree with TRBD1. In germline, CDR1 is SNHLY, CDR2 FYNNEI. V shed 5 bases, J shed 11 bases, and the junction held 4 bases outside the gene matches. The CDR3 has 12 residues. The CDR3 spells CASSRDRGKYTF. CDR3 coding DNA: TGTGCCAGCAGTCGGGACAGGGGGAAGTACACCTTC.

The rearrangement links TRBV29-1 to TRBJ2-2, with 10 bases aligning to TRBD2. This CDR3 region has 14 residues. The germline CDR1 and CDR2 sequences are SQVTM and ANQGSEA. Trimming cost V 7 bases and J 7 bases; bases outside gene matches: 9. The CDR3 sequence: CSARLAGVGGELFF. CDR3 DNA sequence: TGCAGCGCCCGGCTAGCGGGAGTGGGCGGGGAGCTGTTTTTT.

This chain links TRBV7-9 with TRBJ1-2; TRBD1 matches at 10 bases. J was trimmed by 6 bases and V by 5 bases; bases with no gene match: 12. The length of the CDR3 is 16 residues. Germline V gene data show CDR1 as SEHNR and CDR2 as FQNEAQ (reference sequence). CDR3 amino acids: CASSNRDRGFRDGYTF. The CDR3 DNA follows: TGTGCCAGCAGCAACCGGGACAGGGGCTTTAGGGATGGCTACACCTTC.

The V call is TRBV5-5, the J call TRBJ1-2; 7 nucleotides align to TRBD1. V gave up 4 bases and J gave up 4 bases; unmatched junction bases: 7. CDR3 length equals 14 residues. The germline gives CDR1 SGHKS, CDR2 YYEKEE (reference sequence). The CDR3 loop is CASSPGQAFYGYTF. The CDR3 region has the DNA TGTGCCAGCAGCCCCGGACAGGCTTTCTATGGCTACACCTTC.

This clone turned up a few times. The rearrangement uses TRBV30 and TRBJ2-7; 9 nucleotides agree with TRBD1. The trim removed 2 bases at V and 5 bases at J, leaving 10 bases unmatched. Germline CDR1 reads GTSNPN; CDR2 reads SVGIG (reference sequence). This CDR3 spans 15 amino acids. The CDR3 protein is CAWSSPGTGYHEQYF. The CDR3 DNA reads TGTGCCTGGAGTTCTCCCGGGACAGGGTACCACGAGCAGTACTTC. Complete variable domain (other parts from reference TRBV30 and TRBJ2-7): SQTIHQWPATLVQPVGSPLSLECTVEGTSNPNLYWYRQAAGRGLQLLFYSVGIGQISSEVPQNLSASRPQDRQFILSSKKLLLSDSGFYLCAWSSPGTGYHEQYFGPGTRLTVT.

The chain has TRBV6-6 and TRBJ1-6, with D possibly being TRBD1 (5 bases). The germline V and J ends were trimmed by 5 bases and 9 bases, with 17 bases remaining between them. The CDR3 loop spans 15 amino acids. Germline CDR1 and CDR2: MNHNY and SVGAGI (reference sequence). CDR3 in DNA: TGTGCCAGCAGTCCCAGACAGAAACTTCCTTCACCCCTCCACTTT. It yields the protein CASSPRQKLPSPLHF.

V is TRBV9 and J is TRBJ2-2; TRBD1 agrees at 7 bases. Germline-derived CDR1 and CDR2 are SGDLS and YYNGEE. The CDR3 is 15 residues long. Germline trimming cut 3 bases from V and 4 bases from J; bases unmatched to any gene: 6. This CDR3 is CASSANSGGTGELFF. CDR3 bases: TGTGCCAGCAGCGCTAATTCAGGGGGCACCGGGGAGCTGTTTTTT. Full variable domain (missing parts from reference TRBV9 and TRBJ2-2): DSGVTQTPKHLITATGQRVTLRCSPRSGDLSVYWYQQSLDQGLQFLIQYYNGEERAKGNILERFSAQQFPDLHSELNLSSLELGDSALYFCASSANSGGTGELFFGEGSRLTVL.

This clone qualifies as medium-sized. V usage is TRBV6-1 and J usage is TRBJ2-5; 10 positions agree with TRBD2. Trimming removed 1 base from V and 3 bases from J; junction bases left unmatched: 8. The CDR3 length is 17 residues. Per the germline V gene, CDR1 is MNHNS and CDR2 is SASEGT. CDR3 nucleotides: TGTGCCAGCAGTGAAGGGCAGCTAGCGGGGGTAAAAGAGACCCAGTACTTC. Its protein product is CASSEGQLAGVKETQYF.

V and J are TRBV15 and TRBJ2-1; D is ambiguous. Germline-derived CDR1 and CDR2 are LNHNV and YYDKDF (reference sequence). V was cut by 2 bases and J by 7 bases, with 15 bases left in between. CDR3 length: 15 residues. Here the CDR3 reads CATSRSLGPGNEQFF. The CDR3 nucleotides are TGTGCCACCAGCAGATCCCTGGGCCCAGGAAATGAGCAGTTCTTC. Supplemented by reference TRBV15 and TRBJ2-1, the full variable domain reads DAMVIQNPRYQVTQFGKPVTLSCSQTLNHNVMYWYQQKSSQAPKLLFHYYDKDFNNEADTPDNFQSRRPNTSFCFLDIRSPGLGDTAMYLCATSRSLGPGNEQFFGPGTRLTVL.

The chain couples TRBV25-1 to TRBJ2-1; tentatively, D is TRBD2 (5 bases). This CDR3 contains 13 residues. The germline V gene encodes CDR1 MGHDK and CDR2 SYGVNS. V lost 5 bases to trimming and J lost 3 bases, with 8 bases between them. The CDR3 region is CASSLAGYNEQFF. CDR3 bases: TGTGCCAGCAGTTTGGCGGGCTACAATGAGCAGTTCTTC.

The chain is built from TRBV7-2 and TRBJ1-2, with TRBD1 as a possible D gene (6 bases). Germline CDR1 reads SGHTA; CDR2 reads FQGNSA. Trimming took off 5 bases at V and 0 bases at J, with 13 bases between the two ends. The CDR3 has 15 residues. CDR3 in DNA: TGTGCCAGCAGCGTAGACAGGCGAGCTAACTATGGCTACACCTTC. It codes for CASSVDRRANYGYTF.

This clone has more than one count but fewer than ten. The genes are TRBV27 and TRBJ1-2; TRBD1 agrees at 7 bases. This CDR3 spans 13 amino acids. Germline values: CDR1 MNHEY, CDR2 SMNVEV (reference sequence). Trimming removed 5 bases from V and 4 bases from J; junction bases left unmatched: 4. Here the CDR3 reads CASSGQVGYGYTF. CDR3 nucleotide sequence: TGTGCCAGCAGTGGACAGGTCGGCTATGGCTACACCTTC.

This rearrangement joins TRBV11-2 to TRBJ1-2; D might be TRBD1 (6 bases). The CDR3 is 13 amino acids. The V gene's germline CDR1 is SGHAT and CDR2 FQNNGV. Trimming stripped 1 base from V and 8 bases from J, with 11 bases between. Written as DNA, the CDR3 is TGTGCCAGCAGCTTAGTCGGACAGAGGGGCTACACCTTC. This encodes CASSLVGQRGYTF. The full variable domain, its missing parts supplied by reference TRBV11-2 and TRBJ1-2, is EAGVAQSPRYKIIEKRQSVAFWCNPISGHATLYWYQQILGQGPKLLIQFQNNGVVDDSQLPKDRFSAERLKGVDSTLKIQPAKLEDSAVYLCASSLVGQRGYTFGSGTRLTVV.

The chain has TRBV4-2 and TRBJ1-5; maybe TRBD1 (5 bases). Germline values: CDR1 LGHNA, CDR2 YNFKEQ. The length of the CDR3 is 13 residues. Trimming pared 3 bases from V and 5 bases from J, leaving 8 bases between. Here the CDR3 DNA reads TGTGCCAGCAGCCAGGGGACTGATCAGCCCCAGCATTTT. As protein: CASSQGTDQPQHF.

The chain has TRBV5-1 and TRBJ2-3; 13 bases align to TRBD2. The length of the CDR3 is 15 residues. Trimming took 3 bases from V and 3 from J; bases not matched to a gene: 1. CDR1 and CDR2 (germline): SGHRS, YFSETQ. This CDR3 is CASSSGLAGTDTQYF. The CDR3 DNA is TGCGCCAGCAGCTCGGGACTAGCGGGGACAGATACGCAGTATTTT. Full variable domain (outside the CDR3, taken from reference TRBV5-1 and TRBJ2-3): KAGVTQTPRYLIKTRGQQVTLSCSPISGHRSVSWYQQTPGQGLQFLFEYFSETQRNKGNFPGRFSGRQFSNSRSEMNVSTLELGDSALYLCASSSGLAGTDTQYFGPGTRLTVL.

This clone was picked up one time. The chain joins TRBV2 to TRBJ2-2; a possible D gene is TRBD1 (6 bases). Trimming left V 5 bases short and J 0 bases short, with 10 bases between. This CDR3 contains 15 residues. The germline CDR1 and CDR2 sequences are SNHLY and FYNNEI. The CDR3 bases are TGTGCCAGCAGTTGGGACACCACGAACACCGGGGAGCTGTTTTTT. Amino acids: CASSWDTTNTGELFF.

This clone was counted a single time. This rearrangement joins TRBV29-1 to TRBJ1-4; possible D gene TRBD1, 6 bases. Germline V CDR1 and CDR2: SQVTM, ANQGSEA. Trimming cost V 6 bases and J 8 bases, with 22 bases left between them. The CDR3 covers 15 residues. In nucleotides, the CDR3 is TGCAGCGTAACACCCATAGAGACAGGCGGGGAAAAACTGTTTTTT. Its translation is CSVTPIETGGEKLFF.

The chain recombines TRBV10-3 with TRBJ2-5, with TRBD2 matching over 7 bases. V dropped 8 bases and J dropped 2; count of bases not matched to a gene: 14. CDR3 length equals 16 residues. Germline CDR1 ENHRY, CDR2 SYGVKD. CDR3 sequence reads: CAIGDPVGGRQETQYF. Written as DNA, the CDR3 is TGTGCCATCGGCGACCCCGTGGGAGGGCGGCAAGAGACCCAGTACTTC.

The rearrangement uses TRBV5-4 and TRBJ2-2; 9 bases map to TRBD2. Looked up from germline, CDR1 is SGHNT and CDR2 is YYREEE (reference sequence). Trimming at V came to 0 bases and at J to 6 bases, leaving 9 bases not matched to a gene. This CDR3 is built from 17 residues. The CDR3 is CASSLEPPSGKSGELFF. CDR3 sequence (DNA): TGTGCCAGCAGCTTGGAACCCCCTAGCGGGAAATCCGGGGAGCTGTTTTTT.

The V call is TRBV11-2, the J call TRBJ2-5; 7 bases fit TRBD2. Trimming cost V 5 bases and J 2 bases; bases outside gene matches: 2. The CDR3 extends over 13 amino acids. Germline values: CDR1 SGHAT, CDR2 FQNNGV. CDR3 bases: TGTGCCAGCAGCCGGACTAGTCAAGAGACCCAGTACTTC. Translation: CASSRTSQETQYF.

This clone was seen a handful of times. This chain joins TRBV11-2 and TRBJ2-1; TRBD1 agrees at 10 bases. Germline trimming cut 5 bases from V and 6 bases from J; bases unmatched to any gene: 7. The CDR3 is 15 amino acids. The germline V gene has CDR1 SGHAT and CDR2 FQNNGV. The CDR3 spells CASSMGQGKSNEQFF. In DNA form, the CDR3 reads TGTGCCAGCAGCATGGGACAGGGGAAAAGCAATGAGCAGTTCTTC.

The chain employs TRBV9 and TRBJ1-4; TRBD1 agrees at 11 bases. Germline values: CDR1 SGDLS, CDR2 YYNGEE. V was clipped by 0 bases and J by 7 bases; unmatched bases: 5. The CDR3 sequence is 16 residues long. The CDR3 loop is CASSVALGQGGEKLFF. CDR3 nucleotides: TGTGCCAGCAGCGTAGCTCTGGGACAGGGGGGTGAAAAACTGTTTTTT.

The chain couples TRBV5-4 to TRBJ2-1; 8 bases align to TRBD2. Losses at the gene ends were 0 bases for V and 10 bases for J; bases not matched to a gene: 9. The CDR3 covers 15 residues. Germline V gene sequence: CDR1 SGHNT, CDR2 YYREEE (reference sequence). As DNA, the CDR3 is TGTGCCAGCAGCTTGGAGACTAGCGCTGGAGGGGAGCAGTTCTTC. Protein: CASSLETSAGGEQFF.

V and J are TRBV7-2 and TRBJ1-5; D possibly corresponds to TRBD1 (5 bases). The CDR3 loop spans 15 amino acids. Looked up from germline, CDR1 is SGHTA and CDR2 is FQGNSA. V lost 0 bases and J 4 bases, leaving 10 bases between the germline ends. CDR3 residues: CASSLAGAINQPQHF. CDR3 bases: TGTGCCAGCAGCTTAGCAGGGGCTATTAATCAGCCCCAGCATTTT.

Regarding this clone: One junction end does not reproduce the germline sequence, and a read error may be involved. V and J are TRBV3-1 (or the pseudogene TRBV3-2) and TRBJ1-6; D unresolved. CDR3 length: 14 amino acids. The germline CDR1 and CDR2 sequences are LGHDT and YNNKEL (reference sequence). CDR3 sequence (DNA): TGTGCCAGCAGCCAAGGCCGGACTGGAGAACTGAGAGCCTTT. Translating gives CASSQGRTGELRAF.

The CDR3 DNA follows: TGTGCCACCAACTTGGCCCAGGGGGATTGGTTTCGGGACACTGAAGCTTTCTTT. It is translated as CATNLAQGDWFRDTEAFF. The genes are TRBV27 and TRBJ1-1, with 7 bases fitting TRBD1. Germline V gene lookup returns CDR1 MNHEY and CDR2 SMNVEV (reference sequence). The CDR3 length is 18 residues. V lost 10 bases to trimming and J lost 3 bases; unmatched junction nucleotides: 23.